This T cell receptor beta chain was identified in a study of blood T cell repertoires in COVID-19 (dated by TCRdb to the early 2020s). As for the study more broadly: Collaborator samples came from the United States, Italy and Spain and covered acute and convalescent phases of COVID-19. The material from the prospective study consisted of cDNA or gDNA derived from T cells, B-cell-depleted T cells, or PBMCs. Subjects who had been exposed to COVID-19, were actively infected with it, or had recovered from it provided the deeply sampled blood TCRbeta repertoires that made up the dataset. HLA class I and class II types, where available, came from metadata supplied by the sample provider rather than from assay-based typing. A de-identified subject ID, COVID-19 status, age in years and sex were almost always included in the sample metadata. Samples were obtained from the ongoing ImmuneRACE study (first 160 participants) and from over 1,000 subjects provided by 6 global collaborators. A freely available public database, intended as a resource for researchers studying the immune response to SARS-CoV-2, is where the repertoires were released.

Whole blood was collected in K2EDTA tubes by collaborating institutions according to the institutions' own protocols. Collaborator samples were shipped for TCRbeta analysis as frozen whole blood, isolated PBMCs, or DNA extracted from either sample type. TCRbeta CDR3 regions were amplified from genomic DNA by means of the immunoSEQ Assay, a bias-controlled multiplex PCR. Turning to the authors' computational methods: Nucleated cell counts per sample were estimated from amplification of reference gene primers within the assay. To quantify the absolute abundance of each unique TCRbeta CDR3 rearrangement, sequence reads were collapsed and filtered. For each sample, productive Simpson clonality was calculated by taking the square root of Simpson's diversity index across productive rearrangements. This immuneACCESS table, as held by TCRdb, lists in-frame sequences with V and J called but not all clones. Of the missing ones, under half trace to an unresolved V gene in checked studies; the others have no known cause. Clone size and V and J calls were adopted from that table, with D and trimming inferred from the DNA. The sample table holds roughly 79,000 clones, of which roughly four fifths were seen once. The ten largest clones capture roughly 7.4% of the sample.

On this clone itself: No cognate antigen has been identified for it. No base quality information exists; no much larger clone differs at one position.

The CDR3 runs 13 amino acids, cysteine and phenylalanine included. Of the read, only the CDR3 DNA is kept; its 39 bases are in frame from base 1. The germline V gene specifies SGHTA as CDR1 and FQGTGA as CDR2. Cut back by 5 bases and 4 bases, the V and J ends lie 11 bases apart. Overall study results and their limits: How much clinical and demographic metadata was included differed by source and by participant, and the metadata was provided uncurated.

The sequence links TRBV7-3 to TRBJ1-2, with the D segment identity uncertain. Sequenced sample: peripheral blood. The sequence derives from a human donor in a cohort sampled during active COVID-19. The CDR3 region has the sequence CASSPRSSYGYTF. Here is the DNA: TGTGCCAGCAGCCCCCGGAGCAGCTATGGCTACACCTTC.